One sample yielded the 12 T cell receptor beta chains listed below, sequenced in a study of glioma-infiltrating T cells. Using RNA template, CDR3s of TCR alpha and beta were amplified with iRepertoire arm-PCR. One entry per CDR3 protein results from TCRdb running MiXCR on the multiplex PCR reads. Of under 200,000 distinct CDR3 sequences listed, over 40% are singletons. Source material: glioma tissue, nonneoplastic brain tissue, or PBMCs (not recorded which). These receptors all stem from a human donor with low-grade glioma or glioblastoma, undergoing nonglioma brain surgery, or in good health (not recorded which).

This clonotype showed up many times. V and J are TRBV6-1 and TRBJ2-7, with 9 bases fitting TRBD1. The CDR3 extends over 16 amino acids. Germline V gene lookup returns CDR1 MNHNS and CDR2 SASEGT. Trimming removed 5 bases from V and 5 bases from J; junction bases left unmatched: 13. In DNA, the CDR3 is TGTGCCAGCAGTATCAAACCGGGACAGGGTCAACACGAGCAGTACTTC. Translating it yields CASSIKPGQGQHEQYF.

At least ten counts were recorded for this clonotype. The J gene is TRBJ2-3, the V gene TRBV12-3 or TRBV12-4, with TRBD1 as a possible D gene (5 bases). Deletions cut 6 bases from V and 1 base from J, with 14 bases between. This CDR3 is built from 15 residues. CDR3 region: CASRRQGWGTDTQYF. The CDR3 nucleotides read TGTGCCAGCAGGCGCCAGGGATGGGGCACAGATACGCAGTATTTT.

On this clonotype itself: A much larger clone lies one base from this, so it may be a read error. The chain has TRBV28 and TRBJ1-5; no firm D call. This CDR3 has 12 amino acids. Trimming pared 6 bases from V and 8 bases from J, leaving 11 bases between. Germline V gene lookup returns CDR1 MDHEN and CDR2 SYDVKM. The CDR3, as DNA: TGTGCCAGCAGCCGTCCCCCGGAGCCCCAGCATTTT. It encodes CASSRPPEPQHF.

The table lists this clonotype with many counts. This chain joins TRBV20-1 and TRBJ2-1; D uncertain. The CDR3 has 15 residues. Germline V lookup: CDR1 DFQATT, CDR2 SNEGSKA (reference sequence). V was cut by 1 base and J by 2 bases, with 12 bases left in between. The CDR3 here is CSARGTETTYNEQFF. The CDR3 region has the DNA TGCAGTGCTAGAGGGACGGAAACCACCTACAATGAGCAGTTCTTC.

In the case of this clonotype: This sequence may be a read error, since a much larger clone differs from it by one base. CDR3 loop: CASSLKQGGYEQYF. CDR3 coding DNA: TGTGCCAGCAGTCTCAAGCAGGGCGGCTACGAGCAGTACTTC. The rearrangement joins TRBV6-5 to TRBJ2-7; a weak D match, TRBD1 (5 bases). V shed 5 bases and J shed 3 bases, with 14 bases lying between them. CDR3 length equals 14 residues. Germline-derived CDR1 and CDR2 are MNHEY and SVGAGI.

The V call is TRBV28, the J call TRBJ1-2, with D unresolved. Germline V gives CDR1 MDHEN, CDR2 SYDVKM. The V end lost 2 bases, the J end lost 11 bases, and 12 bases lay between the germline ends. This CDR3 has 12 residues. This CDR3 is CASSLEWGEYTF. In DNA, the CDR3 is TGTGCCAGCAGTTTAGAGTGGGGAGAATACACCTTC.

Remarks on this clonotype: The conserved phenylalanine or tryptophan is not found at the CDR3 terminus, so this likely reflects a read error. The gene calls are TRBV7-2 and TRBJ2-1; the D gene is possibly TRBD1 (5 bases). From germline, CDR1 is SGHTA and CDR2 FQGNSA. The CDR3 length is 13 residues. Deletions cut 5 bases from V and 12 bases from J, with 17 bases between. The CDR3 DNA sequence: TGTGCCAGCAGCCCTCCAGGGTCAACAGGGCAGTTCTTA. Translation: CASSPPGSTGQFL.

The chain combines TRBV12-3 or TRBV12-4 with TRBJ1-1; the match to TRBD1 covers 7 bases. The CDR3 runs 14 residues. The trim removed 7 bases at V and 9 bases at J, leaving 14 bases unmatched. In nucleotides, the CDR3 is TGTGCCAGCACCCTGACAGGGCGGGATACTAAAGCTTTCTTT. This gives the protein CASTLTGRDTKAFF.

There are many counts of this clonotype. The chain employs TRBV20-1 and TRBJ2-5, with D perhaps given as TRBD1 or TRBD2 (6 bases each). Germline V gene lookup returns CDR1 DFQATT and CDR2 SNEGSKA (reference sequence). The V and J ends lost 6 bases and 6 bases respectively, with 20 bases between them. The CDR3 is made up of 14 amino acids. CDR3 protein: CSATNRVREKTQYF. CDR3 bases: TGCAGTGCGACCAACAGGGTCCGGGAGAAGACCCAGTACTTC.

To note about this clonotype: Just one base apart from a much larger clone, this may be a read error. This chain links TRBV28 with TRBJ2-7; 8 bases map to TRBD2. V shed 3 bases, J shed 7 bases, and the junction held 11 bases outside the gene matches. This CDR3 spans 15 amino acids. Looked up from germline, CDR1 is MDHEN and CDR2 is SYDVKM. The DNA for the CDR3 is TGTGCCAGCAGTTTGGTCGACGGGAGGGCAGGAGAGCAGTACTTC. This gives the protein CASSLVDGRAGEQYF.

As regards this clonotype: A much more abundant neighbour one base away suggests this may be a read error. The chain carries TRBV6-1 and TRBJ2-1; D assignment may be TRBD1 or TRBD2 (5 bases each). Germline V gene sequence: CDR1 MNHNS, CDR2 SASEGT. The CDR3 is made up of 13 amino acids. The CDR3 is CASRSRGDNGQFF. The CDR3 DNA reads as TGTGCCAGCAGGTCCCGGGGCGACAATGGGCAGTTCTTC.

A note on this clonotype: A much larger clone lies a single base off, so this may be a read error. Written as DNA, the CDR3 is TGTGCCAGCAGCCTCGGGTCAGGAGTCCCCTATGGCTACACCTTC. Translated: CASSLGSGVPYGYTF. The chain recombines TRBV7-9 with TRBJ1-2; no reliable D call. The CDR3 is 15 amino acids. Germline V gene lookup returns CDR1 SEHNR and CDR2 FQNEAQ (reference sequence). Trimming stripped 5 bases from V and 4 bases from J, with 17 bases between.